The rows below give T cell receptor beta chains drawn from one sample of a study of T cell responses to AZD1222 COVID-19 vaccine. TCRdb keeps only in-frame clones here, not all; method: immunoSEQ multiplex PCR. The sample includes over 150,000 clones, 90% to 95% of them seen just once. Here the sequenced sample was peripheral blood, taken 28 days after the second dose of the MenACWY control vaccine. These receptors were taken from an adult who received the MenACWY meningococcal vaccine as a control. CDR3s include the opening cysteine and the closing phenylalanine or tryptophan. The D gene is left open where the match is weak.

v_call,d_call,j_call,cdr3_aa
TRBV7-9,-,TRBJ1-4,CASSLGGTPIF
TRBV7-9,-,TRBJ1-4,CASSLGAAANEKLFF
TRBV5-4,-,TRBJ2-2,CASSLPEEGLELFF
TRBV30,TRBD2,TRBJ2-3,CAWSVMAGGKTDTQYF
TRBV11-2,-,TRBJ2-2,CASSLGGTGELFF
TRBV5-1,-,TRBJ1-6,CASSIGQINNSPLHF
TRBV3-1/TRBV3-2,-,TRBJ1-1,CASSQVGIDTNF
TRBV27,-,TRBJ2-3,CASRGSWVHTDTQYF
TRBV7-9,-,TRBJ1-4,CASSPARRGGTNEKLFF
TRBV5-1,-,TRBJ1-5,CASSLTSNQPQHF
TRBV6-4,TRBD2,TRBJ2-3,CASSEAGGTDTQYF
TRBV18,TRBD1,TRBJ1-2,CASSLRQGEDGYTF
TRBV5-1,-,TRBJ1-4,CASSLEGRGEELFF
TRBV5-6,-,TRBJ1-4,CASSLDSEKLFF
TRBV3-1/TRBV3-2,-,TRBJ2-3,CASSQDSNTDTQYF
TRBV19,-,TRBJ1-1,CASKADRLKTEAFF
TRBV6-4,TRBD1,TRBJ2-1,CASSGTDFSSYNEQFF
TRBV5-1,TRBD1,TRBJ1-3,CASSPDRERNTIYF
TRBV2,TRBD1,TRBJ1-6,CASRRGQNSPLHF
TRBV2,-,TRBJ2-1,CATKRAEWVF
TRBV9,-,TRBJ2-2,CASSVARGRTGELFF
TRBV28,TRBD2,TRBJ2-5,CASSSPPGGRGETQYF
TRBV4-2,-,TRBJ1-6,CASSQDPGAGWPPLHF
TRBV5-4,TRBD1,TRBJ2-5,CASSLGTGTGPQETQYF
TRBV11-2,-,TRBJ1-1,CASSLGPGEVNTEAFF
TRBV25-1,-,TRBJ1-1,CASGHRAMNTEAFF
TRBV28,-,TRBJ1-5,CASSGSNQPQHF
TRBV28,TRBD1,TRBJ1-2,CASKTIQGRYYGYTF
TRBV6-5,-,TRBJ1-1,CASSYSADTEAFF
TRBV4-1,-,TRBJ2-7,CASSQIGVGEQYF
TRBV29-1,-,TRBJ1-2,CSVGTAPHGYTF
TRBV30,TRBD1,TRBJ2-7,CAWSHRGYEQYF
TRBV2,-,TRBJ1-2,CASSEDRVFGYTF
TRBV6-5,-,TRBJ1-4,CASSPEISTNEKLFF
TRBV12-3/TRBV12-4,-,TRBJ1-2,CASRFGDFYGYTF
TRBV27,-,TRBJ1-2,CASSSQVEGNYGYTF
TRBV18,TRBD1,TRBJ1-1,CASSHRGRKDTEAFF
TRBV12-3/TRBV12-4,-,TRBJ1-5,CASSLNIGQPQHF
TRBV19,-,TRBJ2-5,CASGDRQETQYF
TRBV6-6,-,TRBJ2-7,CASSSRRALTPSEQYF
TRBV11-2,-,TRBJ1-1,CASSFGQWNTEAFF
TRBV15,-,TRBJ1-2,CAITLGMPRTTYGYTF
TRBV4-2,TRBD2,TRBJ2-3,CASSVSGGGTDTQYF
TRBV21-1,-,TRBJ1-5,CASSKDPGVGNQPQHF
TRBV7-9,-,TRBJ2-6,CASRNHEGGSGANVLTF
TRBV6-5,-,TRBJ1-6,CASSYSRQSNSPLHF
TRBV6-1,TRBD2,TRBJ2-5,CASSGSISGGFQETQYF
TRBV5-1,TRBD1,TRBJ1-1,CASSLGTGALNTEAFF
TRBV7-2,-,TRBJ2-1,CASSLWGSSYNEQFF
TRBV19,-,TRBJ1-2,CATQRDGTNYGYTF
TRBV2,TRBD1,TRBJ1-2,CASSEALRTGGNYGYTF
TRBV18,-,TRBJ2-7,CASSPKGGLGEQYF
TRBV30,-,TRBJ1-5,CAWSVPGHPSNQPQHF
TRBV2,-,TRBJ2-2,CASNKRGTTNTGELFF
TRBV2,-,TRBJ1-2,CASRSGTMGGYTF
TRBV5-4,-,TRBJ1-1,CASSLAEEAFF
TRBV12-3/TRBV12-4,-,TRBJ1-2,CASVGANYGYTF
TRBV5-4,TRBD1,TRBJ1-6,CASSLAGQSFSPLHF
TRBV12-3/TRBV12-4,-,TRBJ1-1,CASSLLGDTEAFF
TRBV15,TRBD2,TRBJ2-1,CATSRAGTNINEQFF